This entry concerns a single T cell receptor beta chain. The target antigen is unknown. The sample originates from a study of shared clonotypes between healthy human individuals. Study-level results: Though the depth was large, rarefaction showed that sorted-subset sequencing was incomplete.

HIV-negative, healthy adults without recent acute infections or vaccinations were the donors. The J segment lost 1 base and the V segment lost 6 bases, leaving 5 bases of the junction unmatched. Germline CDR1 is MNHEY and CDR2 is SVGAGI. The CDR3 is 14 residues long. Sorted-subset replicate PCR reactions contained about 200 ng DNA, corresponding to around 30,000 T cell genomes. Data came from immunoSEQ multiplex PCR; TCRdb stores just in-frame clones and leaves some out. The table records 2,500,000 or so clones, around 94% of them present only once. The receptor's source is a man aged 18 to 29 in good health. The chain couples TRBV6-5 to TRBJ2-7; TRBD1 aligns across 8 bases. Sequencing was performed on naive CD4+ T cells sorted from blood. Sample subset: CD45RA+ positively selected. CDR3 DNA sequence: TGTGCCAGCAGAGGACAGGGAAAATCCTACGAGCAGTACTTC. Protein: CASRGQGKSYEQYF.